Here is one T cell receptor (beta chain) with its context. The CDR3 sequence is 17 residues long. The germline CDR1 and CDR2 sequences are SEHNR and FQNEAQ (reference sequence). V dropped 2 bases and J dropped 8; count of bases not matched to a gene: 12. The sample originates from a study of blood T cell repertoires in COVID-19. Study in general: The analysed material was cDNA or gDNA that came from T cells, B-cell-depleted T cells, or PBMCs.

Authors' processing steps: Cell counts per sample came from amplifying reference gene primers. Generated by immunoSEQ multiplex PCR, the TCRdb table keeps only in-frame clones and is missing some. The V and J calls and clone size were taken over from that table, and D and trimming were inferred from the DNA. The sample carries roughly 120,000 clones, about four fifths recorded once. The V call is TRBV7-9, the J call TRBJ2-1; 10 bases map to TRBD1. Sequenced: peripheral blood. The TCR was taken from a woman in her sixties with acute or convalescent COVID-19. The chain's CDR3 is CASSLSSAGQGFYEQFF. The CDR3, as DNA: TGTGCCAGCAGCTTAAGTTCTGCGGGACAGGGGTTCTATGAGCAGTTCTTC.